One sample yielded the 16 T cell receptor beta chains listed below, sequenced in a study of T-cell memory formation after mild COVID-19 (dated by TCRdb to the early 2020s). Library creation used 5' RACE. The reads were generated on an Illumina NovaSeq 6000. TCRdb reprocessed the public reads (quality trimming at Q25 with fastp, clone calling with MiXCR) and kept in-frame beta chains. Each entry merges the rows of one CDR3 protein and shows their most common DNA and genes. The sample data list about 360,000 distinct CDR3 sequences, and approximately 15% of these were observed just once. The top ten clonotypes cover about 22% of the sample. Sequences were obtained from PBMCs or a T cell subset sorted from them (not recorded which). Receptors were obtained from a man younger than 30 who had mild COVID-19 (a few samples of this study predate the infection). The sample titles of this study are shuffled in the database, so cell type and time point are left out; the donor was told from shared clones.

Only a few counts were recorded for this clonotype. The V gene is TRBV7-9, the J gene TRBJ2-7; D gene unclear. There are 12 residues in the CDR3. Per germline, CDR1 SEHNR and CDR2 FQNEAQ (reference sequence). Trimming pared 3 bases from V and 6 bases from J, leaving 9 bases between. The CDR3 DNA reads as TGTGCCAGCAGCTTTGGGGTAGCCGAGCAGTACGTC. It is translated as CASSFGVAEQYV.

This clonotype was counted a few times. V is TRBV18 and J is TRBJ1-5, with 7 bases matching TRBD1. The germline V gene has CDR1 KGHSH and CDR2 LQKENI. The CDR3 consists of 14 residues. V gave up 4 bases and J gave up 3 bases; unmatched junction bases: 3. CDR3 loop: CASSQGQPNQPQHF. The CDR3, as DNA: TGTGCCAGCTCACAGGGACAGCCCAATCAGCCCCAGCATTTT.

The gene calls are TRBV2 and TRBJ1-2, with D perhaps TRBD1 (5 bases). This CDR3 spans 13 amino acids. V shed 1 base and J shed 4 bases, with 7 bases lying between them. Germline V CDR1 and CDR2: SNHLY, FYNNEI. The CDR3 region is CASSEGTTYGYTF. CDR3 DNA: TGTGCCAGCAGTGAAGGGACAACCTATGGCTACACCTTC.

This clonotype appeared a few times. The chain carries TRBV12-3 or TRBV12-4 and TRBJ2-1; 8 bases are shared with TRBD2. V trimming: 6 bases; J trimming: 8 bases; junction bases outside the gene matches: 12. The CDR3 runs to 15 residues. The DNA for the CDR3 is TGTGCCAGCAGCTGGGGTAGCGGGGCGATGGATGAGCAGTTCTTC. It is translated as CASSWGSGAMDEQFF.

This rearrangement joins TRBV5-4 to TRBJ1-2, with 12 bases fitting TRBD1. There are 15 residues in the CDR3. Trimming at V came to 4 bases and at J to 4 bases, leaving 5 bases not matched to a gene. Germline values: CDR1 SGHNT, CDR2 YYREEE (reference sequence). The CDR3 nucleotides are TGTGCCAGCAGCGGGGGACAGGGGGCTGGCTATGGCTACACCTTC. As protein: CASSGGQGAGYGYTF.

CDR3 coding DNA: TGTGCCAGCAGCCCTAGACAGGCCTCACAAGCTTTCTTT. This sequence encodes CASSPRQASQAFF. V is TRBV7-8 and J is TRBJ1-1; tentatively, D is TRBD1 (6 bases). Germline V gene data show CDR1 as SGHVS and CDR2 as FQNEAQ. The CDR3 covers 13 residues. V lost 5 bases to trimming and J lost 9 bases, with 16 bases between them.

The chain combines TRBV7-2 with TRBJ1-1; 7 bases fit TRBD1. The CDR3 extends over 14 amino acids. J was trimmed by 5 bases and V by 3 bases; bases with no gene match: 6. Germline V gene sequence: CDR1 SGHTA, CDR2 FQGNSA. CDR3 region: CASSFSEGATEAFF. The CDR3 DNA reads TGTGCCAGCAGCTTCTCGGAGGGGGCGACTGAAGCTTTCTTT.

This clonotype was recorded a few times. V gene TRBV6-2 or TRBV6-3 combines with J gene TRBJ2-5; the match to TRBD2 covers 12 bases. With V trimmed by 6 bases and J by 4 bases, 9 bases remained unmatched. The length of the CDR3 is 16 residues. The germline V gene has CDR1 MNHEY and CDR2 SVGEGT. CDR3 in DNA: TGTGCCAGCAGCCTTGGACTAGCGGGGAGGTTAGAGACCCAGTACTTC. It specifies CASSLGLAGRLETQYF.

This clonotype was found a few times. The V gene is TRBV15, the J gene TRBJ1-2, with 7 bases matching TRBD1. Germline CDR1 LNHNV, CDR2 YYDKDF (reference sequence). The CDR3 has 14 residues. J was trimmed by 2 bases and V by 0 bases; bases with no gene match: 0. CDR3 residues: CATSRDRGNYGYTF. As DNA, the CDR3 is TGTGCCACCAGCAGAGACAGGGGGAACTATGGCTACACCTTC.

The chain couples TRBV28 to TRBJ1-6; 8 bases match TRBD1. The germline CDR1 and CDR2 sequences are MDHEN and SYDVKM. J gave up 4 bases and V 4 bases, and 9 bases lay outside the gene matches. The CDR3 is 17 residues long. The CDR3 spells CASSSRAGGAYNSPLHF. The CDR3 bases are TGTGCCAGCAGTTCACGGGCAGGGGGCGCATATAATTCACCCCTCCACTTT.

This clonotype was counted a few times. J is TRBJ1-6 and V is TRBV20-1; 7 bases match TRBD1. CDR1 and CDR2 from the germline V gene are DFQATT and SNEGSKA (reference sequence). The CDR3 sequence is 12 residues long. Unmatched junction bases numbered 2, after V lost 2 bases and J lost 10 bases. The CDR3 here is CSARRQGSPLHF. Written as DNA, the CDR3 is TGCAGTGCTAGAAGACAGGGCTCACCCCTCCACTTT.

This clonotype turned up a few times. The chain uses TRBV12-3 or TRBV12-4 and TRBJ2-2; either TRBD1 or TRBD2 may fit D (5 bases each). With 5 bases removed from V and 7 bases from J, the gap between germline ends came to 17 bases. This CDR3 contains 15 residues. CDR3 DNA sequence: TGTGCCAGCAGTCGACCCTTCGGGGCCGTCGGGGAGCTGTTTTTT. Its protein product is CASSRPFGAVGELFF.

The rearrangement joins TRBV6-6 to TRBJ2-7; TRBD2 is a possible D gene (7 bases). V gave up 9 bases and J gave up 9 bases, with 21 bases separating them. CDR3 size: 13 residues. The germline V gene has CDR1 MNHNY and CDR2 SVGAGI (reference sequence). The CDR3 DNA is TGTGCCAGTCAGGAGGGGGGGAAGGTCGGGCAGTACGTC. It codes for CASQEGGKVGQYV.

The chain combines TRBV29-1 with TRBJ2-5; D gene uncertain. CDR3 length: 11 amino acids. CDR1 and CDR2 from the germline V gene are SQVTM and ANQGSEA. Deletions cut 3 bases from V and 1 base from J, with 3 bases between. As DNA, the CDR3 is TGCAGCGTTGAGCGCCAAGAGACCCAGTACTTC. The encoded protein is CSVERQETQYF.

V usage is TRBV19 and J usage is TRBJ1-1; the D gene is possibly TRBD1 (5 bases). Germline CDR1 LNHDA, CDR2 SQIVND (reference sequence). V was shortened by 5 bases and J by 0 bases, with 16 bases between the two germline ends. This CDR3 is 16 amino acids long. The CDR3 bases are TGTGCCAGTAGTTCCTCAGGGCGGCGGATGAACACTGAAGCTTTCTTT. Translated, it gives CASSSSGRRMNTEAFF.

The rearrangement joins TRBV3-1 to TRBJ1-2; D is possibly TRBD1 (6 bases). Germline V gene lookup returns CDR1 LGHDT and CDR2 YNNKEL (reference sequence). Trimming took off 4 bases at V and 4 bases at J, with 13 bases between the two ends. The CDR3 has 14 amino acids. Here the CDR3 DNA reads TGTGCCAGCAGCCTGGACAGTCATGTCTATGGCTACACCTTC. Translated: CASSLDSHVYGYTF.